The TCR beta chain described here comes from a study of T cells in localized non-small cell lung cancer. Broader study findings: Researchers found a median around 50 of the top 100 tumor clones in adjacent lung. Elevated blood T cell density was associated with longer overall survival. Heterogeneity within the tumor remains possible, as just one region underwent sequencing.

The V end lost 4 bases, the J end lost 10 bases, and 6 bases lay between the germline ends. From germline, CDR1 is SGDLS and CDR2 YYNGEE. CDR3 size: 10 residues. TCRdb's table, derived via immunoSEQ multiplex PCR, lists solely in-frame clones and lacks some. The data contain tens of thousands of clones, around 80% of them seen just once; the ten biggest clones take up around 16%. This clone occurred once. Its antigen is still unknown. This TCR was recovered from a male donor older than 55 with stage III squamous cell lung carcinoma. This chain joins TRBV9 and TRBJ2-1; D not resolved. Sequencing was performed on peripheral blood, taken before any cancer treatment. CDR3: CASSPLEQFF. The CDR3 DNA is TGTGCCAGCAGCCCCCTGGAGCAGTTCTTC.